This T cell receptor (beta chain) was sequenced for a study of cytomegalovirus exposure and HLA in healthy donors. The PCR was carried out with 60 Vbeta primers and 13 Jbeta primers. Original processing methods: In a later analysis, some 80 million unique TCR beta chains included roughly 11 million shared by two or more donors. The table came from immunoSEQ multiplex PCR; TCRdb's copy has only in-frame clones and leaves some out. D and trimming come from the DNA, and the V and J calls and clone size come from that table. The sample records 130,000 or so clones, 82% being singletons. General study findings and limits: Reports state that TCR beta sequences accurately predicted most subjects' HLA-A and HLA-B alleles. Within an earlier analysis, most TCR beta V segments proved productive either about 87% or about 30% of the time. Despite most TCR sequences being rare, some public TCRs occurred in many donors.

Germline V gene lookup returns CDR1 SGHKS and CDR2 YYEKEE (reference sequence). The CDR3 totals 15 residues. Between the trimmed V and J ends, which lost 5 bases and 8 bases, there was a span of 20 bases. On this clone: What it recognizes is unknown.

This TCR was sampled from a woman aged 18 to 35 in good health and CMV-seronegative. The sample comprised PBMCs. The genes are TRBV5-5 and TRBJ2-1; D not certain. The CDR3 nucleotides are TGTGCCAGCAGTCTCGCGGTGGCGACTGTCGATGAGCAGTTCTTC. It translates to CASSLAVATVDEQFF. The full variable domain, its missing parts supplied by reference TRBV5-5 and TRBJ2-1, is DAGVTQSPTHLIKTRGQQVTLRCSPISGHKSVSWYQQVLGQGPQFIFQYYEKEERGRGNFPDRFSARQFPNYSSELNVNALLLGDSALYLCASSLAVATVDEQFFGPGTRLTVL.